The 12 T cell receptor beta chains listed next were all sequenced from one sample in a study of blood T cell repertoires in COVID-19. Only in-frame clones appear in the TCRdb table, and some are missing; sequencing was by immunoSEQ multiplex PCR. The sample records about 92,000 clones, 80% being singletons. Specimen: peripheral blood. These receptors were obtained from a man aged 45-65 years who had recovered from COVID-19.

The V and J genes are TRBV5-1 and TRBJ1-1; 12 bases fit TRBD1. Germline CDR1 is SGHRS and CDR2 is YFSETQ. J was trimmed by 3 bases and V by 7 bases; bases with no gene match: 4. CDR3 length: 14 amino acids. The CDR3 DNA reads TGCGCCAGCGGGACAGGGGGCCTATACACTGAAGCTTTCTTT. Translating gives CASGTGGLYTEAFF.

The gene calls are TRBV2 and TRBJ2-7; TRBD2 matches at 7 bases. This CDR3 region has 15 residues. V gave up 1 base and J gave up 3 bases; unmatched junction bases: 6. CDR1 SNHLY and CDR2 FYNNEI come from the germline V gene. The CDR3 sequence: CASSEEAGFNYEQYF. CDR3 DNA: TGTGCCAGCAGTGAAGAAGCGGGATTCAACTACGAGCAGTACTTC.

This sequence joins TRBV6-1 and TRBJ2-1; 7 bases fit TRBD1. From germline, CDR1 is MNHNS and CDR2 SASEGT. V gave up 4 bases and J gave up 0 bases; unmatched junction bases: 9. This CDR3 contains 17 residues. CDR3 sequence reads: CASSVDRDSDSYNEQFF. DNA of the CDR3: TGTGCCAGCAGTGTAGACCGGGACAGCGACTCCTACAATGAGCAGTTCTTC.

This clone was seen a single time. The chain uses TRBV11-3 and TRBJ1-1; D remains ambiguous. V lost 6 bases and J lost 1, with 12 bases in between. The CDR3 consists of 14 residues. Germline loops: CDR1 SGHNT, CDR2 YENEEA. Here the CDR3 reads CASSSDPGNTEAFF. The CDR3 DNA reads TGTGCCAGCAGTTCAGACCCGGGGAACACTGAAGCTTTCTTT.

V gene TRBV5-1 combines with J gene TRBJ1-1; 7 nucleotides align to TRBD1. This CDR3 has 15 amino acids. Germline V lookup: CDR1 SGHRS, CDR2 YFSETQ. Unmatched junction bases numbered 8, after V lost 4 bases and J lost 2 bases. The CDR3 reads CASSHLAGGNTEAFF. CDR3 sequence (DNA): TGCGCCAGCAGCCACCTGGCAGGGGGAAACACTGAAGCTTTCTTT.

This chain joins TRBV13 and TRBJ2-3; 9 positions agree with TRBD1. Germline CDR1 and CDR2: PRHDT and FYEKMQ (reference sequence). V lost 6 bases to trimming and J lost 4 bases; unmatched junction nucleotides: 5. CDR3 length equals 14 residues. CDR3 protein: CASRPTGGADTQYF. DNA for the CDR3: TGTGCCAGCAGACCCACAGGGGGCGCAGATACGCAGTATTTT.

V and J are TRBV19 and TRBJ2-1; perhaps TRBD2 as D (5 bases). Between the trimmed V and J ends, which lost 6 bases and 4 bases, there was a span of 13 bases. Germline CDR1 is LNHDA and CDR2 is SQIVND (reference sequence). The CDR3 consists of 14 residues. The CDR3 spells CASRGGPAYNEQFF. The CDR3 DNA follows: TGTGCCAGTAGAGGCGGGCCCGCATACAATGAGCAGTTCTTC. Based on the CDR3 plus reference TRBV19 and TRBJ2-1, the full variable domain is DGGITQSPKYLFRKEGQNVTLSCEQNLNHDAMYWYRQDPGQGLRLIYYSQIVNDFQKGDIAEGYSVSREKKESFPLTVTSAQKNPTAFYLCASRGGPAYNEQFFGPGTRLTVL.

The chain couples TRBV3-1 (or the pseudogene TRBV3-2) to TRBJ2-3; 14 bases are shared with TRBD2. The length of the CDR3 is 16 residues. V lost 4 bases to trimming and J lost 3 bases; unmatched junction nucleotides: 3. Germline loops: CDR1 LGHDT, CDR2 YNNKEL (reference sequence). CDR3 nucleotides: TGTGCCAGCAGCCCGGGACTAGCGGGAGTTACAGATACGCAGTATTTT. Translated, it gives CASSPGLAGVTDTQYF.

V usage is TRBV5-1 and J usage is TRBJ2-1; 7 bases are a match to TRBD1. Trimming removed 4 bases from V and 2 bases from J; junction bases left unmatched: 3. In germline, CDR1 is SGHRS, CDR2 YFSETQ. This CDR3 has 14 amino acids. CDR3 in DNA: TGCGCCAGCAGCCAGACAGGGCCCTACAATGAGCAGTTCTTC. Its translation: CASSQTGPYNEQFF.

This clone occurred a few times. The V call is TRBV2, the J call TRBJ1-6, with no clear D. From germline, CDR1 is SNHLY and CDR2 FYNNEI. The ends were cut back, 2 bases at V and 10 bases at J, with 9 bases in the middle. The CDR3 is made up of 13 amino acids. The CDR3: CASSESIRSPLHF. The DNA of the CDR3 is TGTGCCAGCAGTGAATCCATCAGGTCACCCCTCCACTTT.

This clone has just one count. V and J are TRBV3-1 (or the pseudogene TRBV3-2) and TRBJ1-2, with a tentative D call TRBD1 (6 bases). The germline CDR1 and CDR2 sequences are LGHDT and YNNKEL (reference sequence). Trimming removed 1 base from V and 7 bases from J, with 13 bases in between. This CDR3 has 14 residues. CDR3 loop: CASSQGTDSPGYTF. CDR3 bases: TGTGCCAGCAGCCAAGGGACAGACTCTCCTGGCTACACCTTC.

This clone appeared once. The chain employs TRBV20-1 and TRBJ1-6; no definite D call. The CDR3 length is 16 residues. CDR1 and CDR2 from the germline V gene are DFQATT and SNEGSKA (reference sequence). The V end was cut by 3 bases, the J end by 1 base, with 13 bases between. DNA for the CDR3: TGCAGTGCTAGTCGAGGGATCGGATCCTATAATTCACCCCTCCACTTT. Its translation: CSASRGIGSYNSPLHF.